This entry concerns a single T cell receptor beta chain. Antigen specificity is unknown. The data belong to a study of T cells after yellow fever vaccination. TCRdb passed the 5' RACE reads through MiXCR, listing each CDR3 protein once. The data contain under 550,000 distinct CDR3 sequences, around a fifth of them singletons. Notes on the study in general: A weaker but faster secondary response was observed, peaking on day 5 versus 15.

The input for sequencing was PBMCs, taken 21 days after the first yellow fever vaccination. This clonotype was sampled from a man aged 18 to 30 who received the YFV17D yellow fever vaccine.

The CDR3 DNA reads TGTGCCAGCAGTGAATCACTAGCGGGGCAAGAGACCCAGTACTTC. Protein product: CASSESLAGQETQYF. The chain uses TRBV25-1 and TRBJ2-5; 10 nucleotides line up with TRBD2. Germline assignment: CDR1 MGHDK and CDR2 SYGVNS. The CDR3 length is 15 residues. The ends lost 1 base at V and 2 bases at J; junction bases unmatched: 1.